This TCR beta chain was captured by sequencing in a study of blood T cell repertoires in COVID-19. Turning to the study itself: The United States, Italy and Spain supplied acute and convalescent COVID-19 samples. T cells, B-cell-depleted T cells, or PBMCs provided the cDNA or gDNA that served as material.

Losses at the gene ends were 4 bases for V and 6 bases for J; bases not matched to a gene: 8. Germline V gene sequence: CDR1 LGHDT, CDR2 YNNKEL (reference sequence). The CDR3 runs 16 residues. The data were produced by immunoSEQ multiplex PCR, yet TCRdb's version contains in-frame clones alone and is incomplete. This table holds around 68,000 clones, more than 80% found once. The genes are TRBV3-1 (or the pseudogene TRBV3-2) and TRBJ1-4, with TRBD1 matching 10 bases. The sample consisted of peripheral blood. The TCR was taken from a man in his fifties or sixties with acute or convalescent COVID-19. DNA for the CDR3: TGTGCCAGCAGCCCGGGACAGGGGATGGGGTATGAAAAACTGTTTTTT. Amino acids: CASSPGQGMGYEKLFF.